This TCR beta chain stems from a study of blood T cell repertoires in COVID-19. For the study at large: Researchers got acute and convalescent COVID-19 samples from the United States, Italy and Spain. Sample material is recorded as cDNA or gDNA derived from T cells, B-cell-depleted T cells, or PBMCs.

Trimming cost V 2 bases and J 6 bases, with 10 bases left between them. The CDR3 covers 14 residues. CDR1 MNHEY and CDR2 SVGAGI come from the germline V gene. The authors' processing: Estimation of nucleated cell counts was performed using reference gene primer amplification. The protocol was immunoSEQ multiplex PCR, while the TCRdb copy is restricted to in-frame clones and leaves out a portion. V and J calls and clone size are given by that table; D and trimming were obtained from the DNA. Of about 260,000 clones in the sample, approximately 86% were seen once. This receptor was obtained from a man aged 25-45 years with active or convalescent COVID-19. Specimen: peripheral blood. J is TRBJ2-2 and V is TRBV6-5; tentatively, D is TRBD1 (6 bases). The CDR3 is CASSYRTGPGELFF. The CDR3 nucleotides are TGTGCCAGCAGTTACCGAACAGGGCCCGGGGAGCTGTTTTTT.